These T cell receptor beta chains were read from a single sample in a study of blood T cell repertoires in COVID-19. TCRdb's table, derived via immunoSEQ multiplex PCR, lists solely in-frame clones and lacks some. The sample records a few hundred thousand clones, 85% being singletons. The sample was peripheral blood. Every receptor here comes from a woman aged 18-29 years with acute or convalescent COVID-19. Each CDR3 is given with its conserved first and last residue. The D gene is left open where the match is weak. The size entry is marked missing in some rows and otherwise reads once, few, many or a size class.

J | V | size | D | CDR3 | DNA
TRBJ2-7 | TRBV5-5 | . | TRBD2 | CASSLETSGNHYEQYF | TGTGCCAGCAGCTTGGAGACTAGCGGGAATCACTACGAGCAGTACTTC
TRBJ2-5 | TRBV9 | . | TRBD2 | CASSVVGLANQETQYF | TGTGCCAGCAGCGTAGTCGGACTAGCTAACCAAGAGACCCAGTACTTC
TRBJ1-1 | TRBV5-1 | . | TRBD1 | CASSLAGQGVAEAFF | TGCGCCAGCAGCTTGGCGGGACAGGGCGTTGCTGAAGCTTTCTTT
TRBJ2-7 | TRBV7-9 | . | TRBD2 | CASSYPPAGDYEQYF | TGTGCCAGCAGCTACCCCCCAGCGGGAGACTACGAGCAGTACTTC
TRBJ1-2 | TRBV10-2 | . | . | CASSGILDSWGYTF | TGCGCCAGCAGTGGTATTTTGGACAGCTGGGGCTACACCTTC
TRBJ1-1 | TRBV2 | few | TRBD1 | CASSPSTGTGGEAFF | TGTGCCAGCAGCCCAAGCACCGGGACAGGGGGTGAAGCTTTCTTT
TRBJ2-1 | TRBV5-1 | . | TRBD2 | CASSWGGDPTMKQFF | TGCGCCAGCAGCTGGGGGGGGGACCCTACAATGAAGCAGTTCTTC
TRBJ2-5 | TRBV20-1 | . | . | CSASSSYQETQYF | TGCAGTGCTAGTTCCTCGTACCAAGAGACCCAGTACTTC
TRBJ2-3 | TRBV10-3 | . | . | CAISSSTDTQYF | TGTGCCATCAGCTCTAGCACAGATACGCAGTATTTT
TRBJ2-1 | TRBV12-3/TRBV12-4 | . | . | CASSPRNEQFF | TGTGCCAGCAGCCCCAGGAATGAGCAGTTCTTC
TRBJ1-6 | TRBV7-9 | once | TRBD1 | CASVPGQGNSPLHF | TGTGCCAGCGTACCGGGACAGGGAAATTCACCCCTCCACTTT
TRBJ1-1 | TRBV27 | . | TRBD1 | CASSFAGQGFPNTEAFF | TGTGCCAGCAGTTTTGCGGGACAGGGCTTCCCGAACACTGAAGCTTTCTTT
TRBJ2-2 | TRBV24-1 | few | TRBD1 | CATGTAATGELFF | TGTGCCACCGGGACAGCCGCCACCGGGGAGCTGTTTTTT
TRBJ1-2 | TRBV25-1 | . | . | CASSEIGGYYGYTF | TGTGCCAGCAGTGAAATAGGAGGGTACTATGGCTACACCTTC
TRBJ1-4 | TRBV19 | . | . | CASRFGGITANEKLFF | TGTGCCAGTAGATTTGGAGGGATCACGGCTAATGAAAAACTGTTTTTT
TRBJ1-2 | TRBV23-1 | . | TRBD1 | CASSLLTGTGAPLYGYTF | TGCGCCAGCAGTCTACTAACCGGGACAGGGGCGCCTCTGTATGGCTACACCTTC
TRBJ2-3 | TRBV5-4 | . | TRBD2 | CASSLSLAGATDTQYF | TGTGCCAGCAGCTTGAGCCTAGCGGGGGCCACAGATACGCAGTATTTT
TRBJ1-1 | TRBV30 | . | . | CAWSVRENTEAFF | TGTGCCTGGAGTGTACGAGAAAACACTGAAGCTTTCTTT
TRBJ2-7 | TRBV5-6 | . | TRBD2 | CASGTGTSGSQYF | TGTGCCAGCGGCACCGGGACTAGCGGGTCTCAGTACTTC
TRBJ1-2 | TRBV19 | . | . | CASSIDAGGRSGYTF | TGTGCCAGTAGTATAGATGCCGGGGGGCGGTCCGGCTACACCTTC
TRBJ2-7 | TRBV2 | . | TRBD1 | CASSGTGDLHEQYF | TGTGCCAGCAGTGGGACAGGAGATCTCCACGAGCAGTACTTC
TRBJ1-1 | TRBV28 | . | TRBD1 | CASSQGQGKTEAFF | TGTGCCAGCAGCCAAGGACAGGGGAAGACTGAAGCTTTCTTT
TRBJ2-7 | TRBV5-1 | . | TRBD2 | CASSLVGGGGPSYEQYF | TGCGCCAGCAGCTTGGTGGGCGGCGGGGGGCCGTCCTACGAGCAGTACTTC
TRBJ2-5 | TRBV9 | once | TRBD2 | CASSTPGTGGQTQYF | TGTGCCAGCAGCACTCCCGGGACGGGAGGGCAGACCCAGTACTTC
TRBJ1-5 | TRBV4-2 | . | . | CASSQQVDSNQPQHF | TGTGCCAGCAGCCAACAGGTGGATAGCAATCAGCCCCAGCATTTT
TRBJ1-6 | TRBV5-1 | . | . | CASRLTDSPLHF | TGCGCCAGCAGATTGACGGATTCACCCCTCCACTTT
TRBJ1-5 | TRBV6-1 | once | . | CASSDGGRYGSNQPQHF | TGTGCCAGCAGTGATGGGGGCCGGTATGGTAGCAATCAGCCCCAGCATTTT
TRBJ2-5 | TRBV5-1 | . | TRBD2 | CASSLTSGRETQYF | TGCGCCAGCAGCCTCACTAGCGGGAGGGAGACCCAGTACTTC
TRBJ1-1 | TRBV2 | once | TRBD1 | CASSLTGQNTEAFF | TGTGCCAGCAGTTTGACAGGGCAAAACACTGAAGCTTTCTTT
TRBJ2-7 | TRBV4-2 | . | . | CASSQEFGYEQYF | TGTGCCAGCAGCCAAGAATTCGGGTACGAGCAGTACTTC
TRBJ2-2 | TRBV27 | . | . | CASGGMGSEGELFF | TGTGCCAGCGGGGGGATGGGGTCCGAGGGGGAGCTGTTTTTT
TRBJ1-3 | TRBV30 | . | TRBD1 | CAWNLNYPQGASGNTIYF | TGTGCCTGGAACCTGAATTATCCTCAGGGGGCCTCTGGAAACACCATATATTTT
TRBJ2-1 | TRBV2 | . | TRBD2 | CASSPKRGTSGRARNEQFF | TGTGCCAGCAGTCCAAAAAGGGGGACTAGCGGGAGGGCCCGGAATGAGCAGTTCTTC
TRBJ2-1 | TRBV2 | . | . | CASSEWRESNNEQFF | TGTGCCAGCAGTGAATGGAGGGAGTCTAACAATGAGCAGTTCTTC
TRBJ1-1 | TRBV10-3 | once | . | CAIRTVLNTEAFF | TGTGCCATCAGGACAGTTTTGAACACTGAAGCTTTCTTT
TRBJ1-6 | TRBV28 | . | TRBD1 | CASGLTGEVNSPLHF | TGTGCCAGCGGACTGACAGGGGAAGTTAATTCACCCCTCCACTTT
TRBJ2-7 | TRBV5-6 | . | . | CASTRQESYEQYF | TGTGCCAGCACCCGACAGGAGTCCTACGAGCAGTACTTC
TRBJ1-1 | TRBV6-6 | . | . | CASGAGLSEAFF | TGTGCCAGCGGGGCAGGGCTATCTGAAGCTTTCTTT
TRBJ2-2 | TRBV5-6 | . | TRBD1 | CASQTPGGWNTGELFF | TGTGCCAGCCAAACACCAGGGGGCTGGAACACCGGGGAGCTGTTTTTT
TRBJ2-7 | TRBV19 | . | . | CASTEGPGRAYEQYF | TGTGCCAGTACCGAGGGTCCAGGCCGGGCCTACGAGCAGTACTTC
TRBJ2-6 | TRBV5-1 | . | TRBD1 | CASSSKGQISGANVLTF | TGCGCCAGCAGCTCGAAGGGACAGATCTCTGGGGCCAACGTCCTGACTTTC